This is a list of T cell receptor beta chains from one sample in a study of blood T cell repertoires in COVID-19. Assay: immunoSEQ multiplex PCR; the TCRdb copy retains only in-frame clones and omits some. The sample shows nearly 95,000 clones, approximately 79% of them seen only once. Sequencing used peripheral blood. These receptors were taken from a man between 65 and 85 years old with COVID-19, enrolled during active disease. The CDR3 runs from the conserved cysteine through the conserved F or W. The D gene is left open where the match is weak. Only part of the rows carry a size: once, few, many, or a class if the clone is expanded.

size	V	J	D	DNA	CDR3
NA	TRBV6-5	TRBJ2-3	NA	TGTGCCAGCAGTTTGAGGGAGATAAGAGATACGCAGTATTTT	CASSLREIRDTQYF
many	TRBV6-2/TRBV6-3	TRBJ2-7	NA	TGTGCCAGCAGTTACCACTCCTACGAGCAGTACTTC	CASSYHSYEQYF
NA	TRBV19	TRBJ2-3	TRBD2	TGTGCCAGTAGGTCAGCGGGAGGTACAGATACGCAGTATTTT	CASRSAGGTDTQYF
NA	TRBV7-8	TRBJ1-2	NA	TGTGCCAGCAGCTTAGCGTTAAACAGAGCTAACTATGGCTACACCTTC	CASSLALNRANYGYTF
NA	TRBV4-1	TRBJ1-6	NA	TGCGCCAGCAGCCCCCGAGTCGGAACTATTAATTCACCCCTCCACTTT	CASSPRVGTINSPLHF
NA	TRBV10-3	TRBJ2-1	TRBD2	TGTGCCATCAGTTCTAGCGGGAGGGCCGATGAGCAGTTCTTC	CAISSSGRADEQFF
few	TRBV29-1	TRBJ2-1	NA	TGCAGCGTTCTAAGGGGTGTGGGAAATGAGCAGTTCTTC	CSVLRGVGNEQFF
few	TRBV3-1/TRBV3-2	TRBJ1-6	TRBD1	TGTGCCAGCAGCCAGGCCTCCGGGACAGGGTTTTCACCCCTCCACTTT	CASSQASGTGFSPLHF
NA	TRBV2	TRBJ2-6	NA	TGTGCCAGCACATTCCCCGGGGCCAACGTCCTGACTTTC	CASTFPGANVLTF
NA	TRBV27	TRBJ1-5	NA	TGTGCCAGCAGTTTATTAGCCGCAGGGCCATATAGCAATCAGCCCCAGCATTTT	CASSLLAAGPYSNQPQHF
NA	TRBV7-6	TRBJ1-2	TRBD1	TGTGCCAGCAGCTTAGCCAGCCAGGGGGCGAACTATGGCTACACCTTC	CASSLASQGANYGYTF
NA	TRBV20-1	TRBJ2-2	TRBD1	TGCAGTGCTAGTCAGGGGGCTGGCGGGGAGCTGTTTTTT	CSASQGAGGELFF
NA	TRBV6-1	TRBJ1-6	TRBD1	TGTGCCAGCAGTGAACGAACAGGGGGCGATTCACCCCTCCACTTT	CASSERTGGDSPLHF
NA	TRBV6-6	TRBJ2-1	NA	TGTGCCAGCAGTTACATCGCCTACGACAATGAGCAGTTCTTC	CASSYIAYDNEQFF
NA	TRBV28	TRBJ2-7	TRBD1	TGTGCCAGCACCCGCGACAGGGGGGGCACCTACGAGCAGTACTTC	CASTRDRGGTYEQYF
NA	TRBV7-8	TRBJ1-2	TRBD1	TGTGCCAGCAGCCCCGACAGGGAGTCTTGGGGCTACACCTTC	CASSPDRESWGYTF
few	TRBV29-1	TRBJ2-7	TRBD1	TGCAGCGTTTTGACAGGGTCCTCCTACGAGCAGTACTTC	CSVLTGSSYEQYF
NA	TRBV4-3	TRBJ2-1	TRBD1	TGCGCCAGCAGCCAGTATTTCGACAGGGGGGGATACAATGAGCAGTTCTTC	CASSQYFDRGGYNEQFF
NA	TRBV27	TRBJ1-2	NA	TGTGCCAGCCGCCCTTACCACATATCGTTCAAACAGGGCCAATATGGCTACACCTTC	CASRPYHISFKQGQYGYTF
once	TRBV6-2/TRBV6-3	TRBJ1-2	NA	TGTGCCAGCAGTTACCCCCCAGGGTCCTGGGCTAACTATGGCTACACCTTC	CASSYPPGSWANYGYTF
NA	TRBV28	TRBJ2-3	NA	TGTGCCAGCAGGACGCGGGACTTAGTTTCGGATACGCAGTATTTT	CASRTRDLVSDTQYF
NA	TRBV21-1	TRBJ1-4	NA	TGTGCCAGCAGCGCTGTCCCGGGACAAGGGCCCCTTGAAAAACTGTTTTTT	CASSAVPGQGPLEKLFF
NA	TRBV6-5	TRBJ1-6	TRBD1	TGTGCCAGCACCTTCGACAGGGGTGATTCACCCCTCCACTTT	CASTFDRGDSPLHF
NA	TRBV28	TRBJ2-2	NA	TGTGCCAGCGTAAAACAGGCCACCGGGGAGCTGTTTTTT	CASVKQATGELFF
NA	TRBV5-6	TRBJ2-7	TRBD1	TGTGCCAGCAGCTTTTACGGGACAGGGATGTACGAGCAGTACTTC	CASSFYGTGMYEQYF
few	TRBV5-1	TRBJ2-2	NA	TGCGCCAGCAGCTTAGTCGGGTACACCGGGGAGCTGTTTTTT	CASSLVGYTGELFF
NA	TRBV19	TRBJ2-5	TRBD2	TGTGCCAGTAGTATCCGTCGCGGGGGCCAAGAGACCCAGTACTTC	CASSIRRGGQETQYF
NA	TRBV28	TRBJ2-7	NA	TGTGCCATTGGACTACCGAACTACGAGCAGTACTTC	CAIGLPNYEQYF
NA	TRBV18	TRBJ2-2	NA	TGTGCCAGCTCACCACGGCTTATGACGGGAAGGAGGGGCGGGGAGCTGTTTTTT	CASSPRLMTGRRGGELFF
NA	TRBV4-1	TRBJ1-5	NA	TGCGCCAGCAGCCAAGATGGACAACCCGGTTACCAGCCCCAGCATTTT	CASSQDGQPGYQPQHF
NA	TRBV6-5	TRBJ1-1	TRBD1	TGTGCCAGCAGCGGGACAGATCGCGTAGCTTTCTTT	CASSGTDRVAFF
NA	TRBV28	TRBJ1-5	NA	TGTGCCAGCAGTTTTCCCGGAGGGAGTCAGCCCCAGCATTTT	CASSFPGGSQPQHF
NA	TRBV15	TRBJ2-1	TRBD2	TGTGCCACCAGCCCAGACTTAACTAGCGCATACAATGAGCAGTTCTTC	CATSPDLTSAYNEQFF
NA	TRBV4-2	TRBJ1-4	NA	TGTGCCAGCAGCCAAGATTATGGGCAGTACAATGAAAAACTGTTTTTT	CASSQDYGQYNEKLFF
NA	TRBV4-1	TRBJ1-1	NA	TGCGCCAGCAGCGGAGAGGGGGGGGAAAGGATCTTT	CASSGEGGERIF
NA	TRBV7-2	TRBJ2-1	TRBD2	TGTGCCAGCAGCTTGCGGACCGGGACTAGCAATGAGCAGTTCTTC	CASSLRTGTSNEQFF
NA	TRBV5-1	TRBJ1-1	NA	TGCGCCAGCAGCCAACGACAGGTAGGGACCACTGAAGCTTTCTTT	CASSQRQVGTTEAFF
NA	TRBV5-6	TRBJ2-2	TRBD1	TGTGCCAGCAGCTTGGACTTCCGGGACAGAAGGAACACCGGGGAGCTGTTTTTT	CASSLDFRDRRNTGELFF
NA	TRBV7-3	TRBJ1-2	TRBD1	TGTGCCAGCAACCCCCTTGACAGGGGCTATGGCTACACCTTC	CASNPLDRGYGYTF
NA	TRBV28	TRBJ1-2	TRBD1	TGTGCCAGCAGTCACCGGGACAGGGGCTATGGCTACACCTTC	CASSHRDRGYGYTF
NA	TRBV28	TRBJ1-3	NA	TGTGCCAGCAGGCCCCAGGAACGTCGAAACACCATATATTTT	CASRPQERRNTIYF
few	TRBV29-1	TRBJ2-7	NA	TGCAGCGTTGGGGAGGAATCGGGCGAGCAGTACTTC	CSVGEESGEQYF
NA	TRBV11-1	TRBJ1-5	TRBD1	TGTGCCAGCAGCTTAAGGGGGCGAGATCAGCCCCAGCATTTT	CASSLRGRDQPQHF
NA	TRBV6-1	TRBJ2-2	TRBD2	TGTGCCAGCAGTGAAAGAAGAGGCGGGAGGGTCGCCGGGGAGCTGTTTTTT	CASSERRGGRVAGELFF